The next 30 T cell receptor beta chains were all read from a single sample in a study of cytomegalovirus exposure and HLA in healthy donors. In the PCR, 60 Vbeta and 13 Jbeta primers were used. Clones were sequenced by immunoSEQ multiplex PCR, and TCRdb holds only the in-frame ones, with some missing. The profile shows 50,000 to 65,000 clones, more than 65% of them singletons. Source material: PBMCs. These receptors originate from a woman younger than 35 in good health and CMV-seronegative.

About this clone: Its ends do not fully match the called genes, so a read error is possible. The chain couples TRBV4-1 to TRBJ2-4; the D gene is possibly TRBD1 (6 bases). The CDR3 spans 15 residues. The germline V gene encodes CDR1 MGHRA and CDR2 YSYEKL. CDR3 nucleotide sequence: TGCGCCAGCAGCCAGGCCAGGGGCTCCCAAAACAGTCAGTACTTC. This gives the protein CASSQARGSQNSQYF.

V and J are TRBV27 and TRBJ2-5; the D gene is possibly TRBD1 (6 bases). The CDR3 consists of 14 residues. Deletions cut 2 bases from V and 4 bases from J, with 11 bases between. Germline CDR1 reads MNHEY; CDR2 reads SMNVEV (reference sequence). The CDR3 here is CASSLMGAAETQYF. The CDR3, as DNA: TGTGCCAGCAGTTTAATGGGGGCGGCAGAGACCCAGTACTTC.

This rearrangement joins TRBV7-9 to TRBJ2-7; 10 bases are a match to TRBD2. The CDR3 spans 15 residues. With V trimmed by 6 bases and J by 3 bases, 8 bases remained unmatched. Germline CDR1 is SEHNR and CDR2 is FQNEAQ (reference sequence). Here the CDR3 reads CASSRGLAEYYEQYF. CDR3 coding DNA: TGTGCCAGCAGTCGCGGACTAGCGGAATACTACGAGCAGTACTTC.

The V call is TRBV21-1, the J call TRBJ2-1; whether TRBD2, the table's D call, matches the DNA was not checked. TRBV21-1 is given as a pseudogene. The length of the CDR3 is 9 residues. CDR3 sequence reads: CASSGRQFF. As DNA, the CDR3 is TGTGCCAGCAGCGGGAGGCAGTTCTTC.

This rearrangement joins TRBV25-1 to TRBJ1-2; no definite D call. Trimming removed 6 bases at V and 7 bases at J, with 12 bases between. The CDR3 totals 12 residues. Germline V gene data show CDR1 as MGHDK and CDR2 as SYGVNS. CDR3: CASREIGGGYTF. CDR3 DNA: TGTGCCAGCAGGGAAATTGGCGGTGGCTACACCTTC.

The rearrangement links TRBV27 to TRBJ2-1, with 15 bases aligning to TRBD2. The CDR3 is 18 amino acids. Germline V gene data show CDR1 as MNHEY and CDR2 as SMNVEV (reference sequence). V was clipped by 4 bases and J by 3 bases; unmatched bases: 7. The CDR3 DNA reads as TGTGCCAGCAGTTCCAGGACTAGCGGGAGGGTTGGCTACAATGAGCAGTTCTTC. Translated, it gives CASSSRTSGRVGYNEQFF.

The V and J genes are TRBV7-8 and TRBJ2-7; 16 nucleotides match TRBD2. Trimming removed 6 bases from V and 7 bases from J; junction bases left unmatched: 9. Germline assignment: CDR1 SGHVS and CDR2 FQNEAQ. The CDR3 is 16 amino acids. DNA for the CDR3: TGTGCCAGCAGGCAACCGGGACTAGCGGGAGGGCGTGAGCAGTACTTC. Its protein product is CASRQPGLAGGREQYF.

The chain has TRBV28 and TRBJ2-4; 7 positions match TRBD1. Germline CDR1 reads MDHEN; CDR2 reads SYDVKM. The CDR3 spans 15 residues. Losses at the gene ends were 10 bases for V and 4 bases for J; bases not matched to a gene: 13. The CDR3 protein is CATTTSQGTKNIQYF. DNA of the CDR3: TGTGCCACCACCACCTCACAGGGGACAAAAAACATTCAGTACTTC. Full variable domain (missing parts from reference TRBV28 and TRBJ2-4): DVKVTQSSRYLVKRTGEKVFLECVQDMDHENMFWYRQDPGLGLRLIYFSYDVKMKEKGDIPEGYSVSREKKERFSLILESASTNQTSMYLCATTTSQGTKNIQYFGAGTRLSVL.

The V and J genes are TRBV19 and TRBJ2-1, with 9 bases matching TRBD2. Unmatched junction bases numbered 11, after V lost 9 bases and J lost 5 bases. From germline, CDR1 is LNHDA and CDR2 SQIVND (reference sequence). CDR3 length equals 15 residues. Here the CDR3 DNA reads TGTGCCAGCCAAGAGGGACTAGCTAAAGACAATGAGCAGTTCTTC. The encoded protein is CASQEGLAKDNEQFF.

The chain carries TRBV7-3 and TRBJ2-7; 10 positions match TRBD2. V gave up 5 bases and J gave up 4 bases; unmatched junction bases: 8. The germline V gene has CDR1 SGHTA and CDR2 FQGTGA. The CDR3 contains 15 residues. In DNA, the CDR3 is TGTGCCAGCAGCCCCCTAGCGGGAGTGGGGTACGAGCAGTACTTC. Its translation: CASSPLAGVGYEQYF.

This clone was seen more than once but under ten times. The V and J genes are TRBV30 and TRBJ2-5, with 7 bases that match TRBD2. The CDR3 is made up of 16 amino acids. CDR1 GTSNPN and CDR2 SVGIG come from the germline V gene (reference sequence). J lost 4 bases, V lost 0 bases, and 11 bases had no gene match. The chain's CDR3 is CAWSVRVGGTGETQYF. CDR3 nucleotide sequence: TGTGCCTGGAGTGTACGGGTGGGAGGGACCGGAGAGACCCAGTACTTC.

This rearrangement joins TRBV7-3 to TRBJ2-3, with TRBD2 matching over 10 bases. Germline V gives CDR1 SGHTA, CDR2 FQGTGA. V trimming: 5 bases; J trimming: 4 bases; junction bases outside the gene matches: 12. The CDR3 totals 17 residues. CDR3 sequence: CASSLLIAGGGPDTQYF. The CDR3 nucleotides read TGTGCCAGCAGCCTACTTATAGCGGGAGGTGGGCCAGATACGCAGTATTTT.

V gene TRBV12-5 combines with J gene TRBJ2-5; D gene unclear. Germline V gene lookup returns CDR1 LGHNT and CDR2 FRNRAP. The CDR3 runs 11 residues. Trimming pared 6 bases from V and 5 bases from J, leaving 7 bases between. The CDR3 is CASGNSETQYF. The CDR3 DNA reads as TGTGCTAGTGGGAACAGTGAGACCCAGTACTTC.

This chain joins TRBV30 and TRBJ2-2, with D perhaps TRBD2 (7 bases). Germline V lookup: CDR1 GTSNPN, CDR2 SVGIG (reference sequence). The CDR3 runs to 14 residues. V gave up 1 base and J gave up 4 bases, with 10 bases separating them. The CDR3 coding sequence is TGTGCCTGGAGTGGACGGGGGGCCACCGGGGAGCTGTTTTTT. Amino acids: CAWSGRGATGELFF.

The chain links TRBV19 to TRBJ2-2; D may be TRBD1 (5 bases). The germline gives CDR1 LNHDA, CDR2 SQIVND (reference sequence). V lost 6 bases and J lost 5, with 16 bases in between. The CDR3 is 15 amino acids. The DNA for the CDR3 is TGTGCCAGTAGAAGTAGCCAGGGTGTAACCGGGGAGCTGTTTTTT. It codes for CASRSSQGVTGELFF.

This clone was found once. The J gene is TRBJ2-7, the V gene TRBV27; TRBD2 might be the D (5 bases). The germline V gene has CDR1 MNHEY and CDR2 SMNVEV (reference sequence). The CDR3 loop spans 15 amino acids. V lost 5 bases, J lost 3 bases, and 17 bases lay in between. The CDR3 region is CASSPQRTSGYEQYF. CDR3 DNA: TGTGCCAGCAGTCCCCAGCGGACCTCCGGCTACGAGCAGTACTTC.

The gene calls are TRBV10-3 and TRBJ1-2; D gene uncertain. With 3 bases removed from V and 6 bases from J, the gap between germline ends came to 20 bases. Germline CDR1 is ENHRY and CDR2 is SYGVKD. The CDR3 covers 16 residues. CDR3: CAISDETFTSVNGYTF. CDR3 in DNA: TGTGCCATCAGTGATGAGACATTTACTTCTGTCAATGGCTACACCTTC.

This rearrangement joins TRBV10-3 to TRBJ1-3; D gene ambiguous. Germline CDR1 is ENHRY and CDR2 is SYGVKD. There are 15 residues in the CDR3. The V end lost 4 bases, the J end lost 0 bases, and 10 bases lay between the germline ends. The CDR3 reads CAISVGEGSGNTIYF. The CDR3 DNA reads as TGTGCCATCAGTGTGGGCGAAGGCTCTGGAAACACCATATATTTT.

V and J are TRBV7-7 and TRBJ2-5; D is possibly TRBD2 (6 bases). V shed 5 bases and J shed 1 base, with 8 bases lying between them. The CDR3 sequence is 13 residues long. Germline V gene data show CDR1 as SSHAT and CDR2 as FNYEAQ (reference sequence). The CDR3 region has the DNA TGTGCCAGCAGCATGGGGGGCCAAGAGACCCAGTACTTC. It is translated as CASSMGGQETQYF. Full variable domain (missing parts from reference TRBV7-7 and TRBJ2-5): GAGVSQSPRYKVTKRGQDVTLRCDPISSHATLYWYQQALGQGPEFLTYFNYEAQPDKSGLPSDRFSAERPEGSISTLTIQRTEQRDSAMYRCASSMGGQETQYFGPGTRLLVL.

CDR3 in amino acids: CASTSTGGEQYF. The CDR3 bases are TGTGCCAGCACCAGCACAGGGGGCGAGCAGTACTTC. The rearrangement uses TRBV2 and TRBJ2-7, with TRBD1 matching 8 bases. This CDR3 is 12 amino acids long. The germline V gene encodes CDR1 SNHLY and CDR2 FYNNEI. V dropped 7 bases and J dropped 6; count of bases not matched to a gene: 5.

This clone was picked up a small number of times. The chain recombines TRBV19 with TRBJ2-5; 10 bases are a match to TRBD2. The DNA end is a closer match to TRBJ2-7, so the J assignment may be wrong. Germline loops: CDR1 LNHDA, CDR2 SQIVND (reference sequence). The CDR3 is made up of 15 amino acids. Here the CDR3 DNA reads TGTGCCAGTAGTTCAATAGCGGGAGGCAGTTACGAGCAGTACTTC. It yields the protein CASSSIAGGSYEQYF.

This sequence joins TRBV6-5 and TRBJ2-1; weak D call: TRBD2 (6 bases). Per the germline V gene, CDR1 is MNHEY and CDR2 is SVGAGI. V lost 6 bases, J lost 4 bases, and 13 bases lay in between. The CDR3 totals 14 residues. CDR3 residues: CASRDAGGYNEQFF. The CDR3 nucleotides are TGTGCCAGCAGGGACGCCGGGGGTTACAATGAGCAGTTCTTC.

The chain recombines TRBV5-1 with TRBJ1-5, with D tentatively TRBD1 (6 bases). Trimming left V 0 bases short and J 7 bases short, with 8 bases between. Germline V lookup: CDR1 SGHRS, CDR2 YFSETQ. The CDR3 spans 13 residues. CDR3 bases: TGCGCCAGCAGCTTGGAGGGGGTACAGCCCCAGCATTTT. Amino acid sequence: CASSLEGVQPQHF.

V and J are TRBV10-3 and TRBJ2-5, with a tentative D call TRBD1 (6 bases). TRBJ2-7 matches the DNA end more closely, so the J call is doubtful. Germline CDR1 reads ENHRY; CDR2 reads SYGVKD. The length of the CDR3 is 14 residues. This CDR3 is CAISDLPQGYEQYF. DNA for the CDR3: TGTGCCATCAGTGATCTGCCACAGGGCTACGAGCAGTACTTC.

This chain uses TRBV4-2 with TRBJ2-3; no clear D. V gave up 4 bases and J gave up 3 bases, with 14 bases separating them. The length of the CDR3 is 15 residues. Germline CDR1 and CDR2: LGHNA and YNFKEQ. The CDR3 coding sequence is TGTGCCAGCAGCCGCGGCGAACCGGGTACAGATACGCAGTATTTT. The encoded protein is CASSRGEPGTDTQYF.

This clone is a singleton in its sample. The genes are TRBV10-1 and TRBJ2-7; D unresolved. Deletions cut 5 bases from V and 2 bases from J, with 7 bases between. This CDR3 is built from 12 residues. Germline-derived CDR1 and CDR2 are WNHNN and SYGVQD (reference sequence). DNA for the CDR3: TGCGCCAGCAGTCCTAGACCCTACGAGCAGTACTTC. Protein product: CASSPRPYEQYF.

The chain joins TRBV14 to TRBJ2-1; D unclear. Germline lookup yields CDR1 SGHDN and CDR2 FVKESK. V was clipped by 0 bases and J by 0 bases, with 6 bases between them. The CDR3 consists of 15 residues. The CDR3, as DNA: TGTGCCAGCAGCCAAGAGTCGAGCTCCTACAATGAGCAGTTCTTC. It is translated as CASSQESSSYNEQFF.

The chain employs TRBV27 and TRBJ2-7; D may be TRBD1 (5 bases). The CDR3 spans 16 residues. V lost 7 bases to trimming and J lost 0 bases, with 19 bases between them. CDR1 MNHEY and CDR2 SMNVEV come from the germline V gene (reference sequence). CDR3 protein: CASKSTGYPFSYEQYF. The CDR3 nucleotides read TGTGCCAGCAAGTCTACAGGATACCCATTCTCCTACGAGCAGTACTTC.

The J gene is TRBJ1-5, the V gene TRBV7-9, with a weak D call TRBD1 (6 bases). Germline CDR1 SEHNR, CDR2 FQNEAQ (reference sequence). The CDR3 is 12 amino acids. The V gene lost 5 bases and the J gene lost 9 bases, with 11 bases spanning the gap. The DNA of the CDR3 is TGTGCCAGCAGCGAAGACAGGCGGCCCCAGCATTTT. Translated, it gives CASSEDRRPQHF.

V is TRBV7-2 and J is TRBJ2-5; no firm D call. Germline-derived CDR1 and CDR2 are SGHTA and FQGNSA. The CDR3 is 15 amino acids. The V end lost 1 base, the J end lost 1 base, and 10 bases lay between the germline ends. The CDR3 spells CASSLVGTTQETQYF. In DNA form, the CDR3 reads TGTGCCAGCAGCTTAGTAGGAACTACCCAAGAGACCCAGTACTTC.